Listed below are T cell receptor beta chains from one sample, sequenced in a study of shared clonotypes between healthy human individuals. Sequenced by immunoSEQ multiplex PCR; TCRdb stores in-frame clones only, minus some. The repertoire holds some 2,400,000 clones, approximately 95% seen once, with around 0.13% in the top ten. Sequencing was done on a sample of naive CD4+ T cells sorted from blood. These receptors were taken from a man aged 18 to 35 in good health. The CDR3 runs from the conserved cysteine through the conserved F or W. Fields, in order: clone size, J gene, D gene, V gene, CDR3 DNA, CDR3 protein. The D gene is left open where the match is weak. The size entry is marked missing in some rows and otherwise reads once, few, many or a size class.

. TRBJ2-4 . TRBV4-3 TGCGCCAGCAGCCAAGAGCCCCAGGGAGCCAAGCTAGCCAAAAACATTCAGTACTTC CASSQEPQGAKLAKNIQYF
. TRBJ2-1 TRBD2 TRBV6-1 TGTGCCAGTACACTAGCGGGAGTCGGGAATGAGCAGTTCTTC CASTLAGVGNEQFF
. TRBJ2-1 . TRBV5-1 TGCGCCAGCAGCTTGGATGGGAGATACTACAATGAGCAGTTCTTC CASSLDGRYYNEQFF
once TRBJ1-3 . TRBV2 TGTGCCAGCAACAACAGGGCCATCTCTGGAAACACCATATATTTT CASNNRAISGNTIYF
. TRBJ1-2 . TRBV7-8 TGTGCCAGCAGCTTCGGAGAGACAGGAGCTTACTATGGCTACACCTTC CASSFGETGAYYGYTF
. TRBJ2-7 TRBD2 TRBV14 TGTGCCAGCCGTAAGGCGGGGGGCTCCTACGAGCAGTACTTC CASRKAGGSYEQYF
. TRBJ2-2 . TRBV30 TGTGCCTGGAGTTATCCCTCGGAAGACACCGGGGAGCTGTTTTTT CAWSYPSEDTGELFF
. TRBJ2-7 . TRBV5-6 TGTGCCAGCAGCTTGGTTCAGGCTAGGACCTACGAGCAGTACTTC CASSLVQARTYEQYF
. TRBJ2-7 . TRBV9 TGTGCCAGCAGCGTCGGACTTGCCCCCTACGAGCAGTACTTC CASSVGLAPYEQYF
once TRBJ1-5 . TRBV15 TGTGCCACCAGCCAGGACTATAGCAATCAGCCCCAGCATTTT CATSQDYSNQPQHF
. TRBJ1-4 TRBD1 TRBV4-1 TGCGCCAGCAGCCGTATGACAGGGGTGGTTGAAAAACTGTTTTTT CASSRMTGVVEKLFF
. TRBJ1-2 . TRBV19 TGTGCCAGTAGCACCGGAGGCCGCTATGGCTACACCTTC CASSTGGRYGYTF
once TRBJ1-2 . TRBV5-8 TGTGCCGGCGGGGGGCCAAATAACTATGGCTACACCTTC CAGGGPNNYGYTF
. TRBJ2-7 TRBD2 TRBV9 TGTGCCAGCAGCCCCGGTAGACTAGCGGGGGGTCGGGAGCAGTACTTC CASSPGRLAGGREQYF
. TRBJ2-6 . TRBV5-1 TGCGCCAGCAGCTTGGCCGGGACCTCTGGGGCCAACGTCCTGACTTTC CASSLAGTSGANVLTF
. TRBJ1-2 . TRBV5-6 TGTGCCAGCAGCTTGGAGGGGCTGGGATATGGCTACACCTTC CASSLEGLGYGYTF
. TRBJ1-1 . TRBV20-1 TGCAGCTTGACAGAGAACACTGAAGCTTTCTTT CSLTENTEAFF
. TRBJ1-2 . TRBV2 TGTGCCAGCAGTGAAGAGCGCGGAAACTATGGCTACACCTTC CASSEERGNYGYTF
. TRBJ1-2 TRBD1 TRBV30 TGTGCCTGGAGTTTTTCAGGACAGGGGAAAGGCGGCTACACCTTC CAWSFSGQGKGGYTF
. TRBJ2-5 TRBD1 TRBV5-1 TGCGCCAGCAGCTTAGGGAAACAGGGGAAAGAGACCCAGTACTTC CASSLGKQGKETQYF
. TRBJ2-7 TRBD1 TRBV30 TGTGCCTGGAGTAAGACAGGGGGGGAGCAGTACTTC CAWSKTGGEQYF
few TRBJ1-1 TRBD1 TRBV29-1 TGCAGCGTTGACGGGGACAGCCAGGGCACTGAAGCTTTCTTT CSVDGDSQGTEAFF
. TRBJ2-2 . TRBV2 TGTGCCAGCAGGGCGGACAAAGGGGAGCTGTTTTTT CASRADKGELFF
. TRBJ2-1 TRBD2 TRBV29-1 TGCAGCGTTGAAACCGGGACTAGCGGGAGTAATGAGCAGTTCTTC CSVETGTSGSNEQFF
. TRBJ1-3 . TRBV10-1 TGCGCCAGCAGCCCGGACGGCTTTTTTGGAAACACCATATATTTT CASSPDGFFGNTIYF
. TRBJ2-7 . TRBV29-1 TGCAGCGTTGAAGACAGGGCTTCGAAAAACGAGCAGTACTTC CSVEDRASKNEQYF
. TRBJ1-6 . TRBV7-9 TGTGCCAGCAGCTTAGGAGGGGTTGGAAATTCACCCCTCCACTTT CASSLGGVGNSPLHF
. TRBJ1-5 . TRBV5-1 TGCGCCAGCAGCAAGGACGGAAGCAATCAGCCCCAGCATTTT CASSKDGSNQPQHF
. TRBJ1-4 TRBD1 TRBV6-5 TGTGCCAGCAGTCGGGGACAGCCTAATGAAAAACTGTTTTTT CASSRGQPNEKLFF
. TRBJ2-1 . TRBV5-6 TGTGCCAGCAGCTCGGGTCCTCAGCGGGAGCAGTTCTTC CASSSGPQREQFF
. TRBJ1-6 . TRBV5-8 TGTGCCAGCAGCTTCGGCCTGGGGAATTCACCCCTCCACTTT CASSFGLGNSPLHF
. TRBJ2-2 . TRBV10-1 TGCGCCAGCAGTGAGGATTCCAGGAACACCGGGGAGCTGTTTTTT CASSEDSRNTGELFF
once TRBJ2-3 . TRBV4-3 TGCGCCAGCAGCCAAGCGGCAGAGAGCACAGATACGCAGTATTTT CASSQAAESTDTQYF
. TRBJ2-3 TRBD2 TRBV5-1 TGCGCCAGCAGCTTTGGTAGCGGGGATACAGATACGCAGTATTTT CASSFGSGDTDTQYF
. TRBJ2-2 . TRBV2 TGTGCCAGCAGTGGCGGCCAGTGGGGCGGGGAGCTGTTTTTT CASSGGQWGGELFF
. TRBJ1-4 . TRBV11-2 TGTGCCAGCAGCTCCTGGGGGAGGGAATCTAATGAAAAACTGTTTTTT CASSSWGRESNEKLFF
once TRBJ2-7 TRBD2 TRBV9 TGTGCCAGCAGCCCCTCCGGGACTAGTTACGAGCAGTACTTC CASSPSGTSYEQYF
. TRBJ1-1 . TRBV10-3 TGTGCCATCAGTGAGTCGAGAAAGAATTTAGCCAGCGATGAAGCTTTCTTT CAISESRKNLASDEAFF
. TRBJ2-2 . TRBV5-1 TGCGCCAGCAGCTATACAGGGAACACCGGGGAGCTGTTTTTT CASSYTGNTGELFF
. TRBJ2-7 . TRBV2 TGTGCCAGCCAGGAGGGGACTGAGCAGTACTTC CASQEGTEQYF
. TRBJ1-4 TRBD1 TRBV9 TGTGCCAGCAGCGTTGGACAGGGAGGGACCGAAAAACTGTTTTTT CASSVGQGGTEKLFF
. TRBJ1-4 . TRBV6-6 TGTGCCAGCAGTTCCCCTGAATCTACTAATGAAAAACTGTTTTTT CASSSPESTNEKLFF
. TRBJ2-5 . TRBV7-2 TGTGCCAGCAGCCCCCCCGGGGAGACCCAGTACTTC CASSPPGETQYF
. TRBJ1-6 TRBD1 TRBV7-2 TGTGCCAGCAGCTGGGGACAGCCAGCAGTGGATTCACCCCTCCACTTT CASSWGQPAVDSPLHF
. TRBJ1-1 TRBD1 TRBV28 TGTGCCAGCAGGGGGCCGGGACAGGGTATGAACACTGAAGCTTTCTTT CASRGPGQGMNTEAFF
. TRBJ2-7 TRBD1 TRBV11-2 TGTGCCAGCAGATCCGGGACAGGGGGCTACGAGCAGTACTTC CASRSGTGGYEQYF
. TRBJ2-1 TRBD2 TRBV4-1 TGCGCCAGCAGCCAAGTCCTAGCGGGGGGGAACAATGAGCAGTTCTTC CASSQVLAGGNNEQFF
. TRBJ1-2 . TRBV19 TGTGCCAGTAGTACTGAGGGGTCCTGGAATGGCTACACCTTC CASSTEGSWNGYTF
. TRBJ2-2 TRBD2 TRBV4-1 TGCGCCAGCAGCCAAGGACTAGCGGGGTTGAACACCGGGGAGCTGTTTTTT CASSQGLAGLNTGELFF
. TRBJ2-2 . TRBV7-9 TGTGCCAGCAGCCCCCGGTCTGTACCCGGGGAGCTGTTTTTT CASSPRSVPGELFF
. TRBJ2-1 . TRBV12-5 TGTGCTAGTGCCCCTGATGGAGGGTGGAATGAGCAGTTCTTC CASAPDGGWNEQFF
. TRBJ2-2 TRBD1 TRBV2 TGTGCCAGCAGCGGGACAGGGGGCAACGGGGAGCTGTTTTTT CASSGTGGNGELFF
. TRBJ2-3 . TRBV7-9 TGTGCCAGCAGCTTAGAGGGTACAAAGTCAGATACGCAGTATTTT CASSLEGTKSDTQYF
. TRBJ2-1 . TRBV6-5 TGTGCCAGCCGACGCACGGATGAGCAGTTCTTC CASRRTDEQFF
. TRBJ2-2 TRBD1 TRBV18 TGTGCCAGCTCACCAGTAGGGACAGACACCGGGGAGCTGTTTTTT CASSPVGTDTGELFF
. TRBJ1-4 . TRBV18 TGTGCCAGCTCACCTCGAAACCGGACAGACTCTAAGGGATCAACTAATGAAAAACTGTTTTTT CASSPRNRTDSKGSTNEKLFF
. TRBJ1-1 TRBD1 TRBV9 TGTGCCAGCAGTGACAGGGGGGGTGGCACTGAAGCTTTCTTT CASSDRGGGTEAFF
. TRBJ2-7 TRBD1 TRBV30 TGTGCCTGGAGTGTTATTCCGGGACAGGGCGAATTCAACGAGCAGTACTTC CAWSVIPGQGEFNEQYF
once TRBJ2-1 . TRBV14 TGTGCCAGCAGCCAAGGTGCGCAAACCGGGCAGTTCTTC CASSQGAQTGQFF
. TRBJ1-2 . TRBV6-1 TGTGCCAGCAGTCGTAATGGGGACTATGGCTACACCTTC CASSRNGDYGYTF